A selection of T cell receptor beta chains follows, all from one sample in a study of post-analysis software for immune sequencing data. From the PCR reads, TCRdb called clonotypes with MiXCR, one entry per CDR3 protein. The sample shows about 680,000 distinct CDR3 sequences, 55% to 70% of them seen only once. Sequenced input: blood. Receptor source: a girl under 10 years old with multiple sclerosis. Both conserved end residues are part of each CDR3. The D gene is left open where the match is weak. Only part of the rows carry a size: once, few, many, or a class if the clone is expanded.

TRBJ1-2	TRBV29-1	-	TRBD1	CSVDDRAGYGYTF	TGCAGCGTTGACGACAGGGCAGGCTATGGCTACACCTTC
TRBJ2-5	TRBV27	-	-	CASRSLTGARETQYF	TGTGCCAGCAGGTCCCTAACGGGAGCCCGAGAGACCCAGTACTTC
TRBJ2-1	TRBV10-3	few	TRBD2	CAISSGEWNEQFF	TGTGCCATCAGTAGCGGGGAGTGGAATGAGCAGTTCTTC
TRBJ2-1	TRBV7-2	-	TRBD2	CASSSPSGGARNEQFF	TGTGCCAGCAGTTCCCCTAGCGGGGGGGCCCGCAATGAGCAGTTCTTC
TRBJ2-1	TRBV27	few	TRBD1	CASSGKEDRSSYNEQFF	TGTGCCAGCAGTGGTAAGGAGGACAGGAGCTCCTACAATGAGCAGTTCTTC
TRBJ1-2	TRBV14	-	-	CASTREGYGYTF	TGTGCCAGCACCAGGGAGGGCTATGGCTACACCTTC
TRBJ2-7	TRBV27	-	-	CASSNWYEQYF	TGTGCCAGCAGTAATTGGTACGAGCAGTACTTC
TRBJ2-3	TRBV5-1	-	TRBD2	CASSPRVAGGSTDTQYF	TGCGCCAGCAGCCCCCGTGTAGCGGGGGGGAGCACAGATACGCAGTATTTT
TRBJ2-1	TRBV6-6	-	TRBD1	CASSRTTGGNEQFF	TGTGCCAGCAGTCGGACGACAGGGGGGAATGAGCAGTTCTTC
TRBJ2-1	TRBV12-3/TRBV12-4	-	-	CASSSRSSYNEQFF	TGTGCCAGCAGTTCCAGGAGCTCCTACAATGAGCAGTTCTTC
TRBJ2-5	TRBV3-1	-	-	CASSQASVQETQYF	TGTGCCAGCAGCCAGGCTTCGGTTCAAGAGACCCAGTACTTC
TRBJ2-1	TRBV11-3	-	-	CASSAPGTGYNEQFF	TGTGCCAGCAGCGCCCCCGGGACCGGCTACAATGAGCAGTTCTTC
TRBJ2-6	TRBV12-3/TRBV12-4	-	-	CASRSSVSGANVLTF	TGTGCCAGCAGGTCGTCTGTATCTGGGGCCAACGTCCTGACTTTC
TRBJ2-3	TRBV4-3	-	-	CASSHSVGPLASDTQYF	TGCGCCAGCAGCCACTCTGTCGGCCCGCTAGCCTCAGATACGCAGTATTTT
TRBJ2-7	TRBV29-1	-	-	CSVHLVDSYEQYF	TGCAGCGTTCACCTGGTCGATTCCTACGAGCAGTACTTC
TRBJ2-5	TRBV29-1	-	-	CSVEDSAGDETQYF	TGCAGCGTTGAAGATAGCGCCGGGGATGAGACCCAGTACTTC
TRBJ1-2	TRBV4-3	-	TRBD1	CASSQEPGHRGPRFYGYTF	TGCGCCAGCAGCCAAGAACCGGGGCACAGGGGGCCCCGGTTTTATGGCTACACCTTC